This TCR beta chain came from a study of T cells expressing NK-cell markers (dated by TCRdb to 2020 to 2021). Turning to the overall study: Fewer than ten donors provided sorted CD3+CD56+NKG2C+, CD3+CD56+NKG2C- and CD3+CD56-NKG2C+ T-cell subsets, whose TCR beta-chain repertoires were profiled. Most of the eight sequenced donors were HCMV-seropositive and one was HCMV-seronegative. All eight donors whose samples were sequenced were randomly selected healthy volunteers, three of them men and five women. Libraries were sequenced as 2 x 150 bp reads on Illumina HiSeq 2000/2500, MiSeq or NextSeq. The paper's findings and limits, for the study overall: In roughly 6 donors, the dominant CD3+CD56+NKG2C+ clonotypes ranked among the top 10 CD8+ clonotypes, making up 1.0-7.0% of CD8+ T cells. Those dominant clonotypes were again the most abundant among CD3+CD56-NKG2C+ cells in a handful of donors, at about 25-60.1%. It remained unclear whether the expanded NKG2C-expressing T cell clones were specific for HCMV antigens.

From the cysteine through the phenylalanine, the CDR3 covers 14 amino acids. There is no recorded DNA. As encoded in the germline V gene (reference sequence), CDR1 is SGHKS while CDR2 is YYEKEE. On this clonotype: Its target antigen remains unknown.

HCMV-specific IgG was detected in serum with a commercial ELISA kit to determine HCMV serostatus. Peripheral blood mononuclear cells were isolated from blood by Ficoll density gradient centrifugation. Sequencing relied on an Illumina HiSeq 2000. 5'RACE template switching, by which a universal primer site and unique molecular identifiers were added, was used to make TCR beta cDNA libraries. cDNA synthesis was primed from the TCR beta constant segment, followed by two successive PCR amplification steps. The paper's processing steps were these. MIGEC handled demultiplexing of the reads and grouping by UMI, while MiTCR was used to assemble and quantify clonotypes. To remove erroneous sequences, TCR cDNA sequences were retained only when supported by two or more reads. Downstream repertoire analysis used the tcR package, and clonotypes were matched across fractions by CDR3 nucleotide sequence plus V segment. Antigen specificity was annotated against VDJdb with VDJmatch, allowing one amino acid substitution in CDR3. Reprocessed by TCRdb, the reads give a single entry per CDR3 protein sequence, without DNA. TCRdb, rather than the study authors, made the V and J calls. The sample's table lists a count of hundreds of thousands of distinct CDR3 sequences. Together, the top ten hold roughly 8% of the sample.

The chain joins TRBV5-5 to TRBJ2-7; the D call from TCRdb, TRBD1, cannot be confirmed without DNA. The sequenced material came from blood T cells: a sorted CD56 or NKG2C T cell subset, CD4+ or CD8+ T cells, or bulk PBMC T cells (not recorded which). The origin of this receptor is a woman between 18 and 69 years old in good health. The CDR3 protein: CASSFDPGFYEQYF. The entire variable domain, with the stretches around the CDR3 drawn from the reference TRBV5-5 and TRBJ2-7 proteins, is DAGVTQSPTHLIKTRGQQVTLRCSPISGHKSVSWYQQVLGQGPQFIFQYYEKEERGRGNFPDRFSARQFPNYSSELNVNALLLGDSALYLCASSFDPGFYEQYFGPGTRLTVT.